This T cell receptor (beta chain) was sequenced for a study of early T cells in non-severe SARS-CoV-2 infection. Turning to the study itself: Chains were unpaired, as sequencing was done on bulk RNA from unsorted whole blood. Whole-study results and caveats: Clonotype matching in VDJdb favored anti-spike CD8 responses and did not capture private and CD4 specificities.

The V and J ends lost 6 bases and 8 bases respectively, with 19 bases between them. This CDR3 is 15 amino acids long. From germline, CDR1 is LNHDA and CDR2 SQIVND (reference sequence). The sample holds many counts of this clonotype. The antigen is not known. Unique molecular identifiers were added to individual cDNA molecules. Via MiXCR, TCRdb re-called the 5' RACE reads, giving one row per CDR3 protein. The sample records approximately 81,000 distinct CDR3 sequences, about 14% being singletons. The J gene is TRBJ1-4, the V gene TRBV19, with D unclear. The sample comprised whole blood. This receptor was identified in an adult who was a healthcare worker with PCR-confirmed SARS-CoV-2 infection or an uninfected control (not recorded which). CDR3 loop: CASRETGLLKEKLFF. CDR3 in DNA: TGTGCCAGTAGGGAGACCGGTCTCTTAAAAGAAAAACTGTTTTTT.